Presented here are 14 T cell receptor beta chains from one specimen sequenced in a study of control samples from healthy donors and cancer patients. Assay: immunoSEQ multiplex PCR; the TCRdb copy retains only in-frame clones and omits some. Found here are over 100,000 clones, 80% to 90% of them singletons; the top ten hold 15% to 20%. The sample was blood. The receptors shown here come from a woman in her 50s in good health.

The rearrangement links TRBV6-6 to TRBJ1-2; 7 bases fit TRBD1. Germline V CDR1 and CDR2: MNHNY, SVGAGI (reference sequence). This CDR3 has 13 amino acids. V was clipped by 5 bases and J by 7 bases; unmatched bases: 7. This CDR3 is CASSQTGWGGYTF. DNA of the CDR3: TGTGCCAGCAGTCAGACAGGGTGGGGTGGCTACACCTTC.

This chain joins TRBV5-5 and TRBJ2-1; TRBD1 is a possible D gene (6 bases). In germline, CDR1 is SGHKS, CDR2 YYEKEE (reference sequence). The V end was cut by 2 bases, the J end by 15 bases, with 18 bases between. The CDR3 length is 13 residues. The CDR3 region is CASSFITGRSPFF. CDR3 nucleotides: TGTGCCAGCAGCTTCATTACAGGGAGATCACCGTTCTTC.

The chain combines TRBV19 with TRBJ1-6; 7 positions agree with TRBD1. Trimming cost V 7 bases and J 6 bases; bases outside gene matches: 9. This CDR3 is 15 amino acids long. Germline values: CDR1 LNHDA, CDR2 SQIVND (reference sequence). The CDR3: CASKPVGTVNSPLHF. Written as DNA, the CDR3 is TGTGCCAGTAAACCGGTCGGGACAGTTAATTCACCCCTCCACTTT. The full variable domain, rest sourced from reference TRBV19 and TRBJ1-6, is DGGITQSPKYLFRKEGQNVTLSCEQNLNHDAMYWYRQDPGQGLRLIYYSQIVNDFQKGDIAEGYSVSREKKESFPLTVTSAQKNPTAFYLCASKPVGTVNSPLHFGNGTRLTVT.

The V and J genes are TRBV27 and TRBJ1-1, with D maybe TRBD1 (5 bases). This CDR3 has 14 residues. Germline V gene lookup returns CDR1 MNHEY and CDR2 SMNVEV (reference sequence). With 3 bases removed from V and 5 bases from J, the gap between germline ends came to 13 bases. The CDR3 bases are TGTGCCAGCAGTTTTTTTTGGGGGGAGACTGAAGCTTTCTTT. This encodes CASSFFWGETEAFF.

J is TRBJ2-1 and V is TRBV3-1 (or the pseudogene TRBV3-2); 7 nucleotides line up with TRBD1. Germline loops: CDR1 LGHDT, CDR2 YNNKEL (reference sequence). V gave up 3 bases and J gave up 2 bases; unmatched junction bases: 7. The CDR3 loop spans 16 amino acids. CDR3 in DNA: TGTGCCAGCAGCCAGGTACAGGGGAAAACCTACAATGAGCAGTTCTTC. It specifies CASSQVQGKTYNEQFF.

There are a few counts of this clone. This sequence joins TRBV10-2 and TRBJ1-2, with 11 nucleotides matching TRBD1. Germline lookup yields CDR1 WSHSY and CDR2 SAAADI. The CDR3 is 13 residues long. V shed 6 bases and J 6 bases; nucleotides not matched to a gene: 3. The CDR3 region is CASRWTGGDGYTF. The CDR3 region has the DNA TGCGCCAGCAGGTGGACAGGGGGCGATGGCTACACCTTC.

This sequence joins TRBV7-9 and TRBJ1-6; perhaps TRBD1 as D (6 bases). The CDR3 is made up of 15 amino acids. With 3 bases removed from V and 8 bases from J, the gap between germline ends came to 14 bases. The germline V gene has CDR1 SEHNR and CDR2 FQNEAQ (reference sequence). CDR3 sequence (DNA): TGTGCCAGCAGCTTCACAGGGTTTTATGATTCACCCCTCCACTTT. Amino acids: CASSFTGFYDSPLHF.

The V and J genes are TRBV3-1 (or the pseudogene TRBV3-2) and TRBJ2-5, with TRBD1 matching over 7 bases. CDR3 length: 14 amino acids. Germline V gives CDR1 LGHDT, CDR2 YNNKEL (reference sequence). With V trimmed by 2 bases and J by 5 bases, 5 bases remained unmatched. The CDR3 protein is CASSQRQGIETQYF. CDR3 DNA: TGTGCCAGCAGCCAAAGACAGGGTATCGAGACCCAGTACTTC.

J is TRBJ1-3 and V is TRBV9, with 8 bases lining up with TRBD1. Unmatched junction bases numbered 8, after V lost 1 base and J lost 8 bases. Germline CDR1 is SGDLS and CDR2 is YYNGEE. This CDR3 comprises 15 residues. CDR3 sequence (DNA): TGTGCCAGCAGCGTAAGCGACAGGGGAGGACACACCATATATTTT. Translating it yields CASSVSDRGGHTIYF.

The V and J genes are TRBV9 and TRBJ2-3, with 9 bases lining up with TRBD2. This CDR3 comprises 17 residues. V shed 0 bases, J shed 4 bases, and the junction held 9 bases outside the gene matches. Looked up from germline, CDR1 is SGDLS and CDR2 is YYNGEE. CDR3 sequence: CASSVGMASGASDTQYF. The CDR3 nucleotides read TGTGCCAGCAGCGTAGGAATGGCTAGCGGGGCTTCAGATACGCAGTATTTT.

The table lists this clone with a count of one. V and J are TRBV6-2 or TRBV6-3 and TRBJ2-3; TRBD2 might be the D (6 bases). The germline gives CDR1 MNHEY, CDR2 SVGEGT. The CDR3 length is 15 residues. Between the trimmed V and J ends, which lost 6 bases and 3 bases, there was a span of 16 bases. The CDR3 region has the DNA TGTGCCAGCAGCACGCGGGACTGGGGAACAGATACGCAGTATTTT. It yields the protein CASSTRDWGTDTQYF.

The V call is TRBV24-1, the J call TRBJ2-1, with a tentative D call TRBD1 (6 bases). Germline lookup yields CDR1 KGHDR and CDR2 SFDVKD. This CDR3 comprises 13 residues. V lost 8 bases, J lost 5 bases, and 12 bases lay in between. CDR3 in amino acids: CATTGTTNNEQFF. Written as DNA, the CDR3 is TGTGCCACCACCGGGACAACAAACAATGAGCAGTTCTTC.

In DNA, the CDR3 is TGTGCCAGCAGCAAACCCCGGACAGGGGGTTTCTATAATTCACCCCTCCACTTT. As protein: CASSKPRTGGFYNSPLHF. The V call is TRBV21-1, the J call TRBJ1-6; TRBD1 is the table's D call and was not checked against the DNA. TRBV21-1 counts as a pseudogene. The CDR3 has 18 amino acids.

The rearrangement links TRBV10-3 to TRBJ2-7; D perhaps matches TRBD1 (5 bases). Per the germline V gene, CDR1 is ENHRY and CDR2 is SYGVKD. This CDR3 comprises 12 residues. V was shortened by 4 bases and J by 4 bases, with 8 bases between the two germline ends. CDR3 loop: CAISVQGYEQYV. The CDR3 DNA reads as TGTGCCATCAGTGTCCAGGGTTACGAGCAGTACGTC.